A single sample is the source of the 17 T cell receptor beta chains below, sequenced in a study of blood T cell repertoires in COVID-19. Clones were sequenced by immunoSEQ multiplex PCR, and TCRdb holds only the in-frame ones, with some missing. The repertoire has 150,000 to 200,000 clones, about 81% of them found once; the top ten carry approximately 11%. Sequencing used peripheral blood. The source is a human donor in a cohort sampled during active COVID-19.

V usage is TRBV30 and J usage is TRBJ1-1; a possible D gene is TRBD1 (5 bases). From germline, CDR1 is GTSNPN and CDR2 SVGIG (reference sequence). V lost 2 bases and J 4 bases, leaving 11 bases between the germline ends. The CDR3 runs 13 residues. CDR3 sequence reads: CAWSFGGTTEAFF. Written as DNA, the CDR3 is TGTGCCTGGAGTTTCGGGGGGACCACTGAAGCTTTCTTT. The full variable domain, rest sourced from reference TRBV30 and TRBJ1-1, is SQTIHQWPATLVQPVGSPLSLECTVEGTSNPNLYWYRQAAGRGLQLLFYSVGIGQISSEVPQNLSASRPQDRQFILSSKKLLLSDSGFYLCAWSFGGTTEAFFGQGTRLTVV.

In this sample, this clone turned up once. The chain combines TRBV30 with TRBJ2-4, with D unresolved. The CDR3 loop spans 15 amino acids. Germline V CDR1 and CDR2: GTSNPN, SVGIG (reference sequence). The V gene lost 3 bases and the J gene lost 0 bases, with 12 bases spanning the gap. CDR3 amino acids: CAWSTSRLAKNIQYF. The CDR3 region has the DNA TGTGCCTGGAGCACCTCGAGACTAGCCAAAAACATTCAGTACTTC. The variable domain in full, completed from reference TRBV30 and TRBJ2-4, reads SQTIHQWPATLVQPVGSPLSLECTVEGTSNPNLYWYRQAAGRGLQLLFYSVGIGQISSEVPQNLSASRPQDRQFILSSKKLLLSDSGFYLCAWSTSRLAKNIQYFGAGTRLSVL.

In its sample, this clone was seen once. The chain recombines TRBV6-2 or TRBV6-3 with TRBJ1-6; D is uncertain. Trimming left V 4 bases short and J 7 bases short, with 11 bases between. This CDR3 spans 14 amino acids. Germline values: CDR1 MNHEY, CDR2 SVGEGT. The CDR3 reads CASSSAGENSPLHF. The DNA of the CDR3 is TGTGCCAGCAGTTCGGCAGGTGAGAATTCACCCCTCCACTTT.

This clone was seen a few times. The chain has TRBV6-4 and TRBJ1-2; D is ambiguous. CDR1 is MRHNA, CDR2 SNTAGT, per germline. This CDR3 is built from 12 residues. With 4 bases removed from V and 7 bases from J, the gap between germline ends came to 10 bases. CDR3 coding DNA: TGTGCCAGCAGTGGCCCGAGTGGTGGCTACACCTTC. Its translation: CASSGPSGGYTF.

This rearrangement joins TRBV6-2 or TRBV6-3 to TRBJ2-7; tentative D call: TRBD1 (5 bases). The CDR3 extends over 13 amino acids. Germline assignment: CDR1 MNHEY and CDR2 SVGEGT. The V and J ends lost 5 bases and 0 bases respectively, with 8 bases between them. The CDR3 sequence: CASSKGHSYEQYF. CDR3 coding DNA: TGTGCCAGCAGTAAAGGACACTCCTACGAGCAGTACTTC.

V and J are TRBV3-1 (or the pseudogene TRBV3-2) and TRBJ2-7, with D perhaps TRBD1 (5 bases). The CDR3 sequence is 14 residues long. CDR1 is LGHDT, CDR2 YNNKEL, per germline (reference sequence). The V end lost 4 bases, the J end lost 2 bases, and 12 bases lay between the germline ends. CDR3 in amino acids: CASSPRWGTYEQYF. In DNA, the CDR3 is TGTGCCAGCAGCCCACGGTGGGGCACCTACGAGCAGTACTTC.

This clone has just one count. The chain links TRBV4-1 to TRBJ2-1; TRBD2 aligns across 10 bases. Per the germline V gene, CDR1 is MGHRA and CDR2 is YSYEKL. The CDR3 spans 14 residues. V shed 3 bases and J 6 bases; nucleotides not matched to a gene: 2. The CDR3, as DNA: TGCGCCAGCAGCCATAGCGGGAGGACCAATGAGCAGTTCTTC. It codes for CASSHSGRTNEQFF.

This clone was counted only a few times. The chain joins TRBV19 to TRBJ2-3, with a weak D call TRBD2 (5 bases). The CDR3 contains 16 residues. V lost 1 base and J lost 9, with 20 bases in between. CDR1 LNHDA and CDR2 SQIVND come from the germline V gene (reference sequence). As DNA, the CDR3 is TGTGCCAGTAGTATAGCCTCGGGCGACGGGGTTTCGACGCAGTATTTT. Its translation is CASSIASGDGVSTQYF.

In DNA, the CDR3 is TGTGCCAGCAGCTTCATGGAGGTGGGTCAGCCCCAGCATTTT. Its protein product is CASSFMEVGQPQHF. V is TRBV7-2 and J is TRBJ1-5; D is unclear. Trimming left V 3 bases short and J 6 bases short, with 12 bases between. This CDR3 is built from 14 residues. CDR1 SGHTA and CDR2 FQGNSA come from the germline V gene.

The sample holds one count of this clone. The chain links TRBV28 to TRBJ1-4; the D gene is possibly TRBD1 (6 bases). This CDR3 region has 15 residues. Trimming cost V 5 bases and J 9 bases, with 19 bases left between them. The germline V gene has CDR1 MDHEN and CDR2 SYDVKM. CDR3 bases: TGTGCCAGCAGTGGCCGGACAGCCCAGGCTAAAAAACTGTTTTTT. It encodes CASSGRTAQAKKLFF.

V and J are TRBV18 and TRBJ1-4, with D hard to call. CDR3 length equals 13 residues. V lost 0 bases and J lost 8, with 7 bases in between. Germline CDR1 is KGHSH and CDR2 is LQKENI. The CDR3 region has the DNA TGTGCCAGCTCACCACCGGAGGGAGAAAAACTGTTTTTT. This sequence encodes CASSPPEGEKLFF.

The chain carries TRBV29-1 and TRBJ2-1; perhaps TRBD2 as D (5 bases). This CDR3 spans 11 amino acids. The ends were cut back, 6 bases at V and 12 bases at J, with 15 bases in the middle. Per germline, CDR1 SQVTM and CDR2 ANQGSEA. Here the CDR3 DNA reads TGCAGCGTGGTCCGACGGGAAAGGCAGTTCTTC. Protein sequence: CSVVRRERQFF.

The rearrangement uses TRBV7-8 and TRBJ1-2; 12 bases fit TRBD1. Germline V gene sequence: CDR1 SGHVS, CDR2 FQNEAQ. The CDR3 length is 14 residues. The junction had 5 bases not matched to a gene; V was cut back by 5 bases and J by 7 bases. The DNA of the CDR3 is TGTGCCAGCAGCGAGGGACAGGGGGCGGGTGGCTACACCTTC. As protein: CASSEGQGAGGYTF.

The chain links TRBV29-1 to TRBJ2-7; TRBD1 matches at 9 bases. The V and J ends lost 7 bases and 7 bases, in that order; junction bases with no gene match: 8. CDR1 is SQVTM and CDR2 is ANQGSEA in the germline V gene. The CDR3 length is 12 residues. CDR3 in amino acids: CSGTGEAREQYF. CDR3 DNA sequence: TGCAGCGGGACAGGGGAAGCTCGAGAGCAGTACTTC.

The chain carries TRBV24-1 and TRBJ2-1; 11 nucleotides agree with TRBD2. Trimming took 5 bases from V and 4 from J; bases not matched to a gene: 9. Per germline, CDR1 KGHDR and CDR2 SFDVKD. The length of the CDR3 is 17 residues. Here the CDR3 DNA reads TGTGCCACCAGTGGAACTAGCGGGAGAAATGTATACAATGAGCAGTTCTTC. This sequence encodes CATSGTSGRNVYNEQFF.

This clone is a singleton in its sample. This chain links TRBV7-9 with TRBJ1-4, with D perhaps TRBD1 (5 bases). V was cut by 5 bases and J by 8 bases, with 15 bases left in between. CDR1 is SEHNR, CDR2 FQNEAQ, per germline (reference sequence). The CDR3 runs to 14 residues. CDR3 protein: CASSQTQGFEKLFF. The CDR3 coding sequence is TGTGCCAGCAGCCAAACGCAGGGATTCGAAAAACTGTTTTTT.

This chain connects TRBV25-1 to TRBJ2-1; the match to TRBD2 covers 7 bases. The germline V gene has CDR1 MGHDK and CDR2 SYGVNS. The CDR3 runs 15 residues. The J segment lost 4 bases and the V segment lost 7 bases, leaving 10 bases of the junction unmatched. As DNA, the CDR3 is TGTGCCAGCATCCTGGGGGGGGTAGGTTACAATGAGCAGTTCTTC. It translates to CASILGGVGYNEQFF.